This is a list of T cell receptor beta chains from one sample in a study of cytomegalovirus exposure and HLA in healthy donors. Some clones are missing from TCRdb's copy, which holds only in-frame ones; the method was immunoSEQ multiplex PCR. This sample has some 180,000 clones; roughly 9.5% occur once, and the top ten carry 1% to 1.5%. The sequenced sample was PBMCs. These TCRs come from a woman aged 30 to 39 in good health and CMV-seropositive. CDR3s include the opening cysteine and the closing phenylalanine or tryptophan. The D gene is left open where the match is weak. The size field is filled for only some rows; it gives once, few, many or a size class.

v_call: TRBV2
j_call: TRBJ1-2
clone_size: .
d_call: .
cdr3_aa: CASSEAGSAYGYTF
cdr3_nt: TGTGCCAGCAGTGAGGCAGGGTCGGCGTATGGCTACACCTTC

v_call: TRBV29-1
j_call: TRBJ1-1
clone_size: few
d_call: .
cdr3_aa: CSGLTGPLEAFF
cdr3_nt: TGCAGCGGGCTAACAGGGCCGCTTGAAGCTTTCTTT

v_call: TRBV2
j_call: TRBJ2-7
clone_size: .
d_call: .
cdr3_aa: CASSDVRRKSYEQYF
cdr3_nt: TGTGCCAGCAGTGATGTTCGGCGGAAGAGCTACGAGCAGTACTTC

v_call: TRBV5-1
j_call: TRBJ2-1
clone_size: few
d_call: .
cdr3_aa: CASSRGTLGDEQFF
cdr3_nt: TGCGCCAGCAGCCGCGGGACGCTGGGAGATGAGCAGTTCTTC

v_call: TRBV2
j_call: TRBJ2-2
clone_size: .
d_call: .
cdr3_aa: CASSGTGFVAGELFF
cdr3_nt: TGTGCCAGCAGTGGAACAGGGTTCGTGGCCGGGGAGCTGTTTTTT

v_call: TRBV10-2
j_call: TRBJ1-4
clone_size: .
d_call: .
cdr3_aa: CASRAVATNEKLFF
cdr3_nt: TGCGCCAGCAGGGCAGTTGCAACTAATGAAAAACTGTTTTTT

v_call: TRBV5-4
j_call: TRBJ1-2
clone_size: few
d_call: TRBD1
cdr3_aa: CASSLSPPLTGTHGYTF
cdr3_nt: TGTGCCAGCAGCTTGTCCCCCCCGCTGACAGGGACCCATGGCTACACCTTC

v_call: TRBV10-1
j_call: TRBJ2-7
clone_size: few
d_call: TRBD2
cdr3_aa: CASSDLAGDEQYF
cdr3_nt: TGCGCCAGCAGTGATCTAGCGGGCGATGAGCAGTACTTC

v_call: TRBV5-1
j_call: TRBJ1-1
clone_size: few
d_call: .
cdr3_aa: CASNTGRGNTEAFF
cdr3_nt: TGCGCCAGCAACACCGGCAGGGGGAACACTGAAGCTTTCTTT

v_call: TRBV5-1
j_call: TRBJ2-5
clone_size: .
d_call: TRBD2
cdr3_aa: CASSVTVAGGGETQYF
cdr3_nt: TGCGCCAGCAGCGTAACCGTAGCGGGAGGCGGGGAGACCCAGTACTTC

v_call: TRBV4-1
j_call: TRBJ2-7
clone_size: few
d_call: .
cdr3_aa: CASTSGNQRVSYEQYF
cdr3_nt: TGCGCCAGCACCTCCGGTAACCAGCGCGTCTCCTACGAGCAGTACTTC

v_call: TRBV7-8
j_call: TRBJ2-3
clone_size: few
d_call: .
cdr3_aa: CASTPYQGGTDTQYF
cdr3_nt: TGTGCCAGCACCCCTTATCAGGGTGGCACAGATACGCAGTATTTT

v_call: TRBV5-6
j_call: TRBJ2-7
clone_size: few
d_call: .
cdr3_aa: CASSTSGWYEQYF
cdr3_nt: TGTGCCAGCAGCACTTCAGGGTGGTACGAGCAGTACTTC

v_call: TRBV10-1
j_call: TRBJ2-7
clone_size: few
d_call: .
cdr3_aa: CASSESELLEQYF
cdr3_nt: TGCGCCAGCAGTGAGTCGGAGCTCCTCGAGCAGTACTTC

v_call: TRBV5-1
j_call: TRBJ2-5
clone_size: .
d_call: TRBD2
cdr3_aa: CASSLGTSGRKTQYF
cdr3_nt: TGCGCCAGCAGCTTGGGGACTAGCGGGAGAAAGACCCAGTACTTC

v_call: TRBV2
j_call: TRBJ2-1
clone_size: few
d_call: TRBD1
cdr3_aa: CAKSARGQDEQFF
cdr3_nt: TGTGCCAAATCGGCCAGGGGGCAGGATGAGCAGTTCTTC

v_call: TRBV6-1
j_call: TRBJ2-7
clone_size: few
d_call: TRBD1
cdr3_aa: CASTRDRVDEQYF
cdr3_nt: TGTGCCAGCACCAGGGACAGGGTGGACGAGCAGTACTTC

v_call: TRBV2
j_call: TRBJ2-2
clone_size: .
d_call: .
cdr3_aa: CASSEGRNSGELFF
cdr3_nt: TGTGCCAGCAGTGAGGGGCGAAACTCCGGGGAGCTGTTTTTT

v_call: TRBV21-1
j_call: TRBJ2-3
clone_size: many
d_call: .
cdr3_aa: CASSTQEGETDTQYF
cdr3_nt: TGTGCCAGCAGCACCCAAGAAGGAGAAACAGATACGCAGTATTTT

v_call: TRBV27
j_call: TRBJ2-1
clone_size: .
d_call: .
cdr3_aa: CASGWGYDEQFF
cdr3_nt: TGTGCCAGCGGTTGGGGCTACGATGAGCAGTTCTTC

v_call: TRBV30
j_call: TRBJ2-7
clone_size: .
d_call: TRBD2
cdr3_aa: CAWSKGLAGANYEQYF
cdr3_nt: TGTGCCTGGAGTAAGGGACTAGCGGGAGCAAACTACGAGCAGTACTTC

v_call: TRBV6-1
j_call: TRBJ2-3
clone_size: few
d_call: TRBD2
cdr3_aa: CASSGLTSGRAKSQYF
cdr3_nt: TGTGCCAGCAGTGGTCTGACTAGCGGGAGGGCCAAATCGCAGTATTTT

v_call: TRBV6-6
j_call: TRBJ2-7
clone_size: few
d_call: TRBD1
cdr3_aa: CASSYGGQGYEQYF
cdr3_nt: TGTGCCAGCAGTTACGGCGGACAGGGGTACGAGCAGTACTTC

v_call: TRBV5-1
j_call: TRBJ2-7
clone_size: .
d_call: TRBD2
cdr3_aa: CASSLAGTSGWGSEQYF
cdr3_nt: TGCGCCAGCAGCTTGGCTGGGACTAGCGGGTGGGGGTCAGAGCAGTACTTC

v_call: TRBV18
j_call: TRBJ1-2
clone_size: .
d_call: TRBD1
cdr3_aa: CASSDLDRVNYGYTF
cdr3_nt: TGTGCCAGCTCGGACTTAGACAGGGTTAACTATGGCTACACCTTC

v_call: TRBV5-1
j_call: TRBJ1-5
clone_size: few
d_call: .
cdr3_aa: CASSLGGGSNQPQHF
cdr3_nt: TGCGCCAGCAGCCTGGGAGGGGGTAGCAATCAGCCCCAGCATTTT

v_call: TRBV9
j_call: TRBJ1-5
clone_size: .
d_call: .
cdr3_aa: CASSVALSGQPQHF
cdr3_nt: TGTGCCAGCAGCGTAGCCCTATCTGGTCAGCCCCAGCATTTT

v_call: TRBV29-1
j_call: TRBJ1-1
clone_size: .
d_call: .
cdr3_aa: CSSSPGQGMNTEAFF
cdr3_nt: TGCAGCTCCTCTCCAGGGCAAGGGATGAACACTGAAGCTTTCTTT

v_call: TRBV5-1
j_call: TRBJ2-2
clone_size: .
d_call: .
cdr3_aa: CASSGSPPGELFF
cdr3_nt: TGCGCCAGCAGCGGGAGCCCCCCGGGGGAGCTGTTTTTT

v_call: TRBV15
j_call: TRBJ2-6
clone_size: few
d_call: .
cdr3_aa: CATSREEGGLLGANVLTF
cdr3_nt: TGTGCCACCAGCAGAGAGGAAGGAGGTCTGCTGGGGGCCAACGTCCTGACTTTC

v_call: TRBV5-1
j_call: TRBJ1-2
clone_size: .
d_call: TRBD1
cdr3_aa: CASSLGDRDSYTF
cdr3_nt: TGCGCCAGCAGCTTGGGGGACAGGGACAGCTACACCTTC

v_call: TRBV5-1
j_call: TRBJ2-7
clone_size: few
d_call: TRBD2
cdr3_aa: CASSTALAGGSYEQYF
cdr3_nt: TGCGCCAGCAGCACCGCCCTAGCGGGCGGGTCCTACGAGCAGTACTTC

v_call: TRBV4-2
j_call: TRBJ1-2
clone_size: few
d_call: .
cdr3_aa: CASSQGNRDNYGYTF
cdr3_nt: TGTGCCAGCAGCCAAGGGAACAGGGACAACTATGGCTACACCTTC

v_call: TRBV5-1
j_call: TRBJ2-1
clone_size: few
d_call: TRBD1
cdr3_aa: CASSLLGTGISEQFF
cdr3_nt: TGCGCCAGCAGCTTGTTGGGGACAGGGATAAGCGAGCAGTTCTTC

v_call: TRBV7-6
j_call: TRBJ2-7
clone_size: .
d_call: .
cdr3_aa: CASGGSTGRGQYF
cdr3_nt: TGTGCCAGCGGTGGATCGACCGGTCGCGGGCAGTACTTC

v_call: TRBV7-9
j_call: TRBJ2-7
clone_size: .
d_call: TRBD2
cdr3_aa: CASSPGLAGGLQYF
cdr3_nt: TGTGCCAGCAGCCCGGGACTAGCGGGAGGGCTCCAGTACTTC

v_call: TRBV7-2
j_call: TRBJ2-5
clone_size: .
d_call: TRBD1
cdr3_aa: CASSQNRGRGGTQYF
cdr3_nt: TGTGCCAGCAGTCAGAACAGGGGGCGAGGTGGGACCCAGTACTTC

v_call: TRBV19
j_call: TRBJ1-6
clone_size: .
d_call: .
cdr3_aa: CASSTWTGSSYNSPLHF
cdr3_nt: TGTGCCAGTAGTACCTGGACTGGGAGCTCCTATAATTCACCCCTCCACTTT

v_call: TRBV6-1
j_call: TRBJ1-1
clone_size: .
d_call: .
cdr3_aa: CASSRASTGNTEAFF
cdr3_nt: TGTGCCAGCAGCCGCGCCTCGACAGGGAACACTGAAGCTTTCTTT

v_call: TRBV19
j_call: TRBJ2-6
clone_size: .
d_call: .
cdr3_aa: CASSMRAESLPGANVLTF
cdr3_nt: TGTGCCAGTAGTATGCGGGCGGAATCTCTCCCTGGGGCCAACGTCCTGACTTTC

v_call: TRBV19
j_call: TRBJ2-7
clone_size: .
d_call: .
cdr3_aa: CASSRGTPDSYEQYF
cdr3_nt: TGTGCCAGTAGTCGAGGGACACCAGACTCCTACGAGCAGTACTTC

v_call: TRBV5-1
j_call: TRBJ2-7
clone_size: .
d_call: TRBD2
cdr3_aa: CASSSGRAGGSYEQYF
cdr3_nt: TGCGCCAGCAGCTCAGGTAGGGCGGGAGGATCCTACGAGCAGTACTTC

v_call: TRBV5-1
j_call: TRBJ1-2
clone_size: few
d_call: TRBD1
cdr3_aa: CASSRTGDGYTF
cdr3_nt: TGCGCCAGCAGCAGGACAGGGGATGGCTACACCTTC

v_call: TRBV6-5
j_call: TRBJ1-5
clone_size: few
d_call: .
cdr3_aa: CASTQDRNFNQPQHF
cdr3_nt: TGTGCCAGCACCCAGGACAGAAATTTCAATCAGCCCCAGCATTTT

v_call: TRBV7-9
j_call: TRBJ2-5
clone_size: .
d_call: TRBD1
cdr3_aa: CASSYRGETQYF
cdr3_nt: TGTGCCAGCAGCTACAGGGGAGAGACCCAGTACTTC

v_call: TRBV5-1
j_call: TRBJ2-1
clone_size: few
d_call: .
cdr3_aa: CASCTGTSSYNEQFF
cdr3_nt: TGCGCCAGCTGCACAGGGACGAGCTCCTACAATGAGCAGTTCTTC

v_call: TRBV7-3
j_call: TRBJ2-1
clone_size: few
d_call: .
cdr3_aa: CASSLRGRGSPGGEQFF
cdr3_nt: TGTGCCAGCAGCTTACGAGGAAGGGGTTCCCCCGGGGGTGAGCAGTTCTTC

v_call: TRBV27
j_call: TRBJ1-2
clone_size: few
d_call: TRBD1
cdr3_aa: CASSLGQADYGYTF
cdr3_nt: TGTGCCAGCAGTCTGGGACAGGCGGACTATGGCTACACCTTC

v_call: TRBV5-1
j_call: TRBJ2-7
clone_size: .
d_call: .
cdr3_aa: CASSLGTYEQYF
cdr3_nt: TGCGCCAGCAGCTTGGGGACATACGAGCAGTACTTC

v_call: TRBV7-2
j_call: TRBJ2-7
clone_size: few
d_call: TRBD1
cdr3_aa: CASSLMSTGEHEQYF
cdr3_nt: TGTGCCAGCAGCTTAATGTCTACAGGGGAACACGAGCAGTACTTC

v_call: TRBV30
j_call: TRBJ2-7
clone_size: .
d_call: TRBD1
cdr3_aa: CACNRGPLSYEQYF
cdr3_nt: TGTGCCTGCAACAGGGGCCCCCTCTCCTACGAGCAGTACTTC

v_call: TRBV29-1
j_call: TRBJ2-1
clone_size: few
d_call: .
cdr3_aa: CSVEAEGVGYNEQFF
cdr3_nt: TGCAGCGTTGAAGCCGAAGGAGTCGGGTACAATGAGCAGTTCTTC

v_call: TRBV6-1
j_call: TRBJ2-7
clone_size: few
d_call: TRBD2
cdr3_aa: CASKTSGVTYEQYF
cdr3_nt: TGTGCCAGCAAGACTAGCGGGGTTACCTACGAGCAGTACTTC

v_call: TRBV2
j_call: TRBJ1-3
clone_size: .
d_call: .
cdr3_aa: CASSRVGNTIYF
cdr3_nt: TGTGCCAGTAGCCGGGTTGGAAACACCATATATTTT

v_call: TRBV7-2
j_call: TRBJ1-1
clone_size: few
d_call: TRBD1
cdr3_aa: CASSSQGAQTEAFF
cdr3_nt: TGTGCCAGCAGCTCCCAGGGGGCGCAAACTGAAGCTTTCTTT